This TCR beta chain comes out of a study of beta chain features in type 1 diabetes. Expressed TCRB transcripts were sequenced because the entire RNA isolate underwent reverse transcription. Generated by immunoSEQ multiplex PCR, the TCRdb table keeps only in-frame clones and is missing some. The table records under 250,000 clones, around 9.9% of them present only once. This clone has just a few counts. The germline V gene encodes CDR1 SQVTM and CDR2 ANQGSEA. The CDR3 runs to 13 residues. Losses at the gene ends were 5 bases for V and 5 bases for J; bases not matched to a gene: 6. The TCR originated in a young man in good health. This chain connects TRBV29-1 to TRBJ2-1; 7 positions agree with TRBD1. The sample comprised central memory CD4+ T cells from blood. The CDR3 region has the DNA TGCAGCGTTCCGGGACAGAGTAACAATGAGCAGTTCTTC. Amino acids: CSVPGQSNNEQFF.